This T cell receptor beta chain appears in the sequencing data of a study of CXCR3-negative and CXCR3-positive naive CD8 T cells. Study at large: Around 140 million TRB reads were obtained overall (about 1.5 +/- 0.3 million per library). Overall study results and limits: Naive cells positive for CXCR3 carried more hydrophobic TRB CDR3s than CXCR3-negative ones. Surface CD5 was comparable between naive subsets; TCR strength was inferred from TRB CDR3 properties.

Each TRB cDNA library was prepared by 5' RACE (with UMI labels). TCRdb reprocessed the 5' RACE reads, with one entry per CDR3 protein and no DNA. The sample's table shows some 120,000 distinct CDR3 sequences. Points on this clonotype: Its target is unknown.

Triplicates of 300,000 or so cells were sorted from each CD8+ T cell subset. Those CD8+ T cells considered naive were CD45RO-CCR7+CD27+CD95-. This CDR3 contains 15 residues. Germline CDR1 reads MNHNS; CDR2 reads SASEGT. Sequenced material: naive CXCR3+ CD8+ T cells from blood. Noted subset: CD45RO-CCR7+CD27+CD95- naive CD8+ T cells expressing CXCR3 (TNR3+). The sequence was collected from a human donor in good health. Some clones in this sample may be carry-over from other donors' samples. The chain joins TRBV6-1 to TRBJ2-2; absent DNA, TCRdb's TRBD2 call cannot be checked. The CDR3: CASTSPSGDTGELFF.